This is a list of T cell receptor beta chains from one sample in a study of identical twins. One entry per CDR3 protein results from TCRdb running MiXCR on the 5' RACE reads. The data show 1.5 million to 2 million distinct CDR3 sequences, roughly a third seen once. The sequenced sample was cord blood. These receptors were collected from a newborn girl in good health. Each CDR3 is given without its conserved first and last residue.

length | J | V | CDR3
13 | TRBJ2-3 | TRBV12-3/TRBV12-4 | ASSLGQPSTDMEY
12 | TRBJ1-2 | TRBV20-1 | SARGVGERYGYT
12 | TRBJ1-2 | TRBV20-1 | SARFQEPNYGYT
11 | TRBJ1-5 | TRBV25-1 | ASKAGHNQPQH
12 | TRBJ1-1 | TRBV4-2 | ASSQEDGYTEAF
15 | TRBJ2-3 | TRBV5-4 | ASSFRAWTSRTDTQY
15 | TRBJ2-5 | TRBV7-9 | ASSSEGEGVSQETQY
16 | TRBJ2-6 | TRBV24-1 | ATSERLAGVSGANVLT
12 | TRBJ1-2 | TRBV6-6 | AIQGSSRGYGYT
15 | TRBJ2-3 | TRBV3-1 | ASSQGVGRRTTDTQY
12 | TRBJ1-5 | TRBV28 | ASSPRRPYQPQH
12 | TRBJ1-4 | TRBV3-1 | ASSQPGPNEKLF
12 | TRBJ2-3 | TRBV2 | ASSVWGSTDTQY